Following are 21 T cell receptor beta chains from one sample sequenced in a study of Ad26.COV2.S vaccination and SARS-CoV-2 variants. Libraries were prepared by immunoSEQ multiplex PCR; TCRdb keeps only in-frame clonotypes and omits some of them. The sample holds tens of thousands of clones; roughly 84% are singletons and the top ten take approximately 15%. The specimen was peripheral blood, collected after recovery from COVID-19. These receptors all come from a human donor who had recovered from COVID-19.

V is TRBV6-5 and J is TRBJ2-2; 7 bases map to TRBD2. Germline CDR1 reads MNHEY; CDR2 reads SVGAGI. Unmatched junction bases numbered 13, after V lost 7 bases and J lost 8 bases. This CDR3 region has 15 residues. CDR3 DNA sequence: TGTGCCAGCAATCTTAGGGCGGGAGTCGATGGGGAGCTGTTTTTT. It encodes CASNLRAGVDGELFF.

CDR3 sequence: CASSPSQETQYF. Here the CDR3 DNA reads TGTGCCAGCAGCCCCTCTCAAGAGACCCAGTACTTC. The chain uses TRBV3-1 (or the pseudogene TRBV3-2) and TRBJ2-5; D is unclear. This CDR3 contains 12 residues. From germline, CDR1 is LGHDT and CDR2 YNNKEL (reference sequence). Trimming took off 4 bases at V and 2 bases at J, with 5 bases between the two ends.

A few counts support this clone. The gene calls are TRBV9 and TRBJ2-7, with D possibly matching TRBD1 (6 bases). The CDR3 consists of 12 residues. Trimming pared 7 bases from V and 5 bases from J, leaving 13 bases between. Germline CDR1 and CDR2: SGDLS and YYNGEE. The CDR3 DNA reads TGTGCCAGCGGGGGCAGGGTGGACGAGCAGTACTTC. Encoded protein: CASGGRVDEQYF.

The V call is TRBV9, the J call TRBJ1-2; TRBD1 might be the D (6 bases). CDR3 length: 17 amino acids. Germline CDR1 is SGDLS and CDR2 is YYNGEE. V was shortened by 4 bases and J by 3 bases, with 22 bases between the two germline ends. The CDR3, as DNA: TGTGCCAGCAGCCTAAAACTCGCGGGGGGCCCTGACTATGGCTACACCTTC. Translated: CASSLKLAGGPDYGYTF.

This chain uses TRBV5-5 with TRBJ1-6; 9 bases are shared with TRBD1. The CDR3 consists of 16 residues. V gave up 4 bases and J gave up 7 bases; unmatched junction bases: 9. Looked up from germline, CDR1 is SGHKS and CDR2 is YYEKEE (reference sequence). CDR3 loop: CASSLRTGEGNSPLHF. The CDR3 DNA is TGTGCCAGCAGCCTACGGACAGGGGAAGGGAATTCACCCCTCCACTTT. The whole variable domain, filled in from reference TRBV5-5 and TRBJ1-6, reads DAGVTQSPTHLIKTRGQQVTLRCSPISGHKSVSWYQQVLGQGPQFIFQYYEKEERGRGNFPDRFSARQFPNYSSELNVNALLLGDSALYLCASSLRTGEGNSPLHFGNGTRLTVT.

This chain joins TRBV7-9 and TRBJ1-1; D possibly corresponds to TRBD1 (6 bases). Per the germline V gene, CDR1 is SEHNR and CDR2 is FQNEAQ (reference sequence). The ends were cut back, 1 base at V and 8 bases at J, with 11 bases in the middle. The CDR3 is 13 residues long. For the CDR3, the DNA is TGTGCCAGCAGCTTAGTAGTCCAGGGGGAAGCTTTCTTT. It is translated as CASSLVVQGEAFF.

About this clone: The sample holds other DNA sequences that translate to the same CDR3. This chain links TRBV27 with TRBJ2-7; TRBD2 matches at 8 bases. The CDR3 extends over 12 amino acids. The V segment lost 6 bases and the J segment 6 bases; nucleotides outside the gene matches: 4. The V gene's germline CDR1 is MNHEY and CDR2 SMNVEV (reference sequence). Written as DNA, the CDR3 is TGTGCCAGCAGGACGGGAGGGGGCGAGCAGTACTTC. Translated: CASRTGGGEQYF.

The chain is built from TRBV4-3 and TRBJ1-2; TRBD1 matches at 7 bases. The V segment lost 0 bases and the J segment 1 base; nucleotides outside the gene matches: 5. CDR1 is LGHNA and CDR2 is YSLEER in the germline V gene. This CDR3 spans 16 amino acids. The chain's CDR3 is CASSQEATGINYGYTF. CDR3 nucleotides: TGCGCCAGCAGCCAAGAAGCGACAGGGATTAACTATGGCTACACCTTC.

The J gene is TRBJ2-1, the V gene TRBV27; 9 bases match TRBD1. The germline V gene encodes CDR1 MNHEY and CDR2 SMNVEV (reference sequence). This CDR3 comprises 15 residues. V gave up 5 bases and J gave up 3 bases; unmatched junction bases: 5. CDR3 nucleotide sequence: TGTGCCAGCAGTCCGTGGGACAGGGTCTACAATGAGCAGTTCTTC. The encoded protein is CASSPWDRVYNEQFF.

This chain connects TRBV18 to TRBJ2-1; 10 bases align to TRBD1. This CDR3 spans 15 amino acids. Germline V CDR1 and CDR2: KGHSH, LQKENI. The ends lost 4 bases at V and 3 bases at J; junction bases unmatched: 3. The CDR3 DNA reads as TGTGCCAGCTCACAGACAGGGGGCCTCTACAATGAGCAGTTCTTC. Protein product: CASSQTGGLYNEQFF.

This clone has ten or more counts. This chain joins TRBV12-2 and TRBJ2-7; the table's D call of TRBD2 was not tested on the DNA. TRBV12-2 is termed a pseudogene. This CDR3 is built from 16 residues. CDR3: CASRLAARRLNYEQYF. In nucleotides, the CDR3 is TGTGCAAGTCGCTTAGCGGCTCGCCGACTGAACTACGAGCAGTACTTC.

The chain links TRBV10-2 to TRBJ1-3; 7 bases are shared with TRBD1. The V and J ends lost 8 bases and 0 bases, in that order; junction bases with no gene match: 7. Germline V gives CDR1 WSHSY, CDR2 SAAADI. The CDR3 covers 15 residues. The CDR3 reads CASGQGVGSGNTIYF. In nucleotides, the CDR3 is TGCGCCAGCGGGCAGGGGGTAGGCTCTGGAAACACCATATATTTT.

V usage is TRBV7-2 and J usage is TRBJ2-3; TRBD2 might be the D (6 bases). CDR1 SGHTA and CDR2 FQGNSA come from the germline V gene. This CDR3 is built from 15 residues. The germline V and J ends were trimmed by 5 bases and 1 base, with 13 bases remaining between them. The CDR3 sequence is CASSPRSGGTDTQYF. The CDR3 bases are TGTGCCAGCAGCCCGCGGTCGGGGGGCACAGATACGCAGTATTTT.

This rearrangement joins TRBV2 to TRBJ1-1; D is unclear. Trimming removed 5 bases from V and 2 bases from J, with 18 bases in between. This CDR3 is built from 16 residues. The germline CDR1 and CDR2 sequences are SNHLY and FYNNEI. CDR3 loop: CASSLVRAVSNTEAFF. The CDR3 coding sequence is TGTGCCAGCAGTCTGGTGAGGGCAGTCTCAAACACTGAAGCTTTCTTT.

The genes are TRBV27 and TRBJ1-1, with 12 bases that match TRBD1. The J segment lost 6 bases and the V segment lost 6 bases, leaving 14 bases of the junction unmatched. Germline V gene sequence: CDR1 MNHEY, CDR2 SMNVEV (reference sequence). This CDR3 region has 17 residues. CDR3 sequence (DNA): TGTGCCAGCAGCCTGTCCCGGGACAGGGGGCGGGAGTCTGAAGCTTTCTTT. The encoded protein is CASSLSRDRGRESEAFF.

The CDR3 bases are TGTGCCAGCAGCTTATTTTTCGCGACCCGGACGGAGGGTTACAATGAGCAGTTCTTC. Translation: CASSLFFATRTEGYNEQFF. This chain joins TRBV11-2 and TRBJ2-1; possibly TRBD2 for D (6 bases). The germline V and J ends were trimmed by 2 bases and 4 bases, with 24 bases remaining between them. Germline V lookup: CDR1 SGHAT, CDR2 FQNNGV. This CDR3 region has 19 residues.

The CDR3 nucleotides read TGTGCCAGCATAAGAGGGATTCTCTCCTACGAGCAGTACTTC. Translating it yields CASIRGILSYEQYF. This chain links TRBV2 with TRBJ2-7; D is perhaps TRBD2 (5 bases). The CDR3 has 14 residues. Germline V gives CDR1 SNHLY, CDR2 FYNNEI. Trimming removed 7 bases at V and 0 bases at J, with 13 bases between.

This sequence joins TRBV4-1 and TRBJ2-7; no clear D gene. CDR3 size: 13 residues. V dropped 3 bases and J dropped 1 base, with 7 bases sitting between them. Germline values: CDR1 MGHRA, CDR2 YSYEKL. The DNA of the CDR3 is TGCGCCAGCAGCCAGGGGTTTTCCTACGAGCAGTACTTC. Translated, it gives CASSQGFSYEQYF.

J is TRBJ2-5 and V is TRBV7-6, with 8 bases identical to TRBD1. CDR3 length: 16 residues. Germline V gene sequence: CDR1 SGHVS, CDR2 FNYEAQ. The junction had 13 bases not matched to a gene; V was cut back by 5 bases and J by 5 bases. The CDR3, as DNA: TGTGCCAGCAGCCCCGTCCCCCCAGGGGGCTGGGAGACCCAGTACTTC. This sequence encodes CASSPVPPGGWETQYF.

The chain uses TRBV24-1 and TRBJ1-3; D uncertain. The V end lost 9 bases, the J end lost 3 bases, and 5 bases lay between the germline ends. Germline values: CDR1 KGHDR, CDR2 SFDVKD. This CDR3 contains 11 residues. In nucleotides, the CDR3 is TGTGCCACCGGGTATGGAAACACCATATATTTT. Translating gives CATGYGNTIYF.

This clone was counted a single time. The rearrangement joins TRBV28 to TRBJ2-5; 12 bases agree with TRBD2. V shed 4 bases and J 4 bases; nucleotides not matched to a gene: 13. Germline CDR1 MDHEN, CDR2 SYDVKM. This CDR3 spans 18 amino acids. CDR3 sequence: CASSSPYRLAGEGETQYF. Here the CDR3 DNA reads TGTGCCAGCAGTTCTCCCTATCGACTAGCGGGAGAGGGAGAGACCCAGTACTTC.